Listed here are 23 T cell receptor beta chains from one sample, sequenced in a study of T-cell reconstitution after alpha-beta-depleted transplantation in children. Unique molecular identifiers were incorporated into the prepared TCRbeta library. TCRdb independently ran MiXCR on the PCR reads; one entry per CDR3 protein. This sample has a few hundred thousand distinct CDR3 sequences, with over 10% found just once. Sequenced here: PBMCs, mostly from graft donor cells, sampled 360 days after TCRalphabeta/CD19-depleted stem cell transplant. Receptors were obtained from a male patient aged 10 to 17 who had a stem cell transplant for acute myeloid leukemia, so the T cells may come from the graft donor.

The V gene is TRBV7-2, the J gene TRBJ2-7; D remains ambiguous. Germline V gives CDR1 SGHTA, CDR2 FQGNSA. Deletions cut 5 bases from V and 5 bases from J, with 16 bases between. This CDR3 comprises 14 residues. The CDR3: CASSPRRAVHEQYF. The CDR3 bases are TGTGCCAGCAGCCCCCGACGGGCGGTCCACGAGCAGTACTTC.

On this clonotype itself: Given the absence of the conserved phenylalanine or tryptophan at the CDR3 end, a read error is likely. The rearrangement links TRBV20-1 to TRBJ2-7, with D unresolved. Germline CDR1 is DFQATT and CDR2 is SNEGSKA (reference sequence). This CDR3 has 14 amino acids. V lost 0 bases to trimming and J lost 3 bases, with 12 bases between them. The CDR3 reads CSARDRSRNYEQYY. For the CDR3, the DNA is TGCAGTGCTAGAGATAGGTCTAGAAACTACGAGCAGTACTAC.

The rearrangement joins TRBV6-2 or TRBV6-3 to TRBJ2-7; D is ambiguous. Germline V gives CDR1 MNHEY, CDR2 SVGEGT. CDR3 length: 12 residues. V dropped 0 bases and J dropped 3 bases, with 3 bases sitting between them. This chain's CDR3 is CASSYSIYEQYF. In DNA form, the CDR3 reads TGTGCCAGCAGTTACTCAATCTACGAGCAGTACTTC.

This CDR3 is CASSLGTSGRGYEQYF. The CDR3 coding sequence is TGTGCCAGCAGCTTAGGGACTAGCGGGAGGGGCTACGAGCAGTACTTC. The chain recombines TRBV7-9 with TRBJ2-7; 15 bases line up with TRBD2. V shed 1 base and J 3 bases; nucleotides not matched to a gene: 1. The CDR3 contains 16 residues. The germline V gene encodes CDR1 SEHNR and CDR2 FQNEAQ (reference sequence).

The count of this clonotype is one. The chain couples TRBV25-1 to TRBJ1-1, with 7 nucleotides matching TRBD1. This CDR3 spans 13 amino acids. Germline V lookup: CDR1 MGHDK, CDR2 SYGVNS. With V trimmed by 6 bases and J by 4 bases, 5 bases remained unmatched. Here the CDR3 reads CASRENRGTEAFF. The DNA of the CDR3 is TGTGCCAGCAGGGAAAACAGGGGCACTGAAGCTTTCTTT.

The chain is built from TRBV10-3 and TRBJ2-3, with D unclear. Trimming left V 4 bases short and J 4 bases short, with 3 bases between. The CDR3 consists of 11 residues. Germline loops: CDR1 ENHRY, CDR2 SYGVKD. The CDR3 loop is CAISGPDTQYF. The CDR3 nucleotides read TGTGCCATCAGTGGTCCAGATACGCAGTATTTT.

This chain connects TRBV5-1 to TRBJ2-7; perhaps TRBD2 as D (6 bases). The CDR3 has 15 residues. V lost 5 bases and J lost 0, with 15 bases in between. Per the germline V gene, CDR1 is SGHRS and CDR2 is YFSETQ. The DNA for the CDR3 is TGCGCCAGCAGGTTTGGCGGGACTTACTCCTACGAGCAGTACTTC. Residues: CASRFGGTYSYEQYF. Supplemented by reference TRBV5-1 and TRBJ2-7, the full variable domain reads KAGVTQTPRYLIKTRGQQVTLSCSPISGHRSVSWYQQTPGQGLQFLFEYFSETQRNKGNFPGRFSGRQFSNSRSEMNVSTLELGDSALYLCASRFGGTYSYEQYFGPGTRLTVT.

This clonotype was picked up a small number of times. J is TRBJ2-7 and V is TRBV28; TRBD1 is a possible D gene (5 bases). The CDR3 loop spans 12 amino acids. CDR1 and CDR2 from the germline V gene are MDHEN and SYDVKM. V lost 6 bases and J lost 3, with 9 bases in between. This CDR3 reads CASRGRDYEQYF. The CDR3 coding sequence is TGTGCCAGCAGAGGCAGGGACTACGAGCAGTACTTC. The whole variable domain, filled in from reference TRBV28 and TRBJ2-7, reads DVKVTQSSRYLVKRTGEKVFLECVQDMDHENMFWYRQDPGLGLRLIYFSYDVKMKEKGDIPEGYSVSREKKERFSLILESASTNQTSMYLCASRGRDYEQYFGPGTRLTVT.

At least ten counts were recorded for this clonotype. The gene calls are TRBV28 and TRBJ2-7; 15 bases fit TRBD2. The CDR3 consists of 17 residues. Germline assignment: CDR1 MDHEN and CDR2 SYDVKM. The J segment lost 1 base and the V segment lost 6 bases, leaving 7 bases of the junction unmatched. The CDR3 reads CASSLTGTSGRSYEQYF. CDR3 sequence (DNA): TGTGCCAGCAGCCTCACCGGGACTAGCGGGAGGTCCTACGAGCAGTACTTC.

This clonotype appeared a few times. The chain joins TRBV7-8 to TRBJ1-2; no clear D gene. The V end was cut by 2 bases, the J end by 5 bases, with 9 bases between. The CDR3 spans 13 residues. Germline V gene sequence: CDR1 SGHVS, CDR2 FQNEAQ. The CDR3 nucleotides are TGTGCCAGCAGCTTACGGGTTTCTTATGGCTACACCTTC. It is translated as CASSLRVSYGYTF.

This clonotype was observed many times. The chain combines TRBV4-2 with TRBJ2-1, with TRBD2 matching 12 bases. The V gene end was trimmed by 3 bases and the J gene end by 9 bases; junction bases not matched to a gene: 12. Germline CDR1 LGHNA, CDR2 YNFKEQ. The CDR3 length is 17 residues. This CDR3 reads CASSHRSGTSGRGEQFF. In nucleotides, the CDR3 is TGTGCCAGCAGCCATCGCTCCGGGACTAGCGGGCGGGGTGAGCAGTTCTTC.

This clonotype was observed many times. V usage is TRBV28 and J usage is TRBJ1-1; 7 nucleotides agree with TRBD1. J gave up 4 bases and V 5 bases, and 4 bases lay outside the gene matches. This CDR3 has 13 residues. Germline V lookup: CDR1 MDHEN, CDR2 SYDVKM. DNA for the CDR3: TGTGCCAGCAGTACTTACAGGGGCACTGAAGCTTTCTTT. Its protein product is CASSTYRGTEAFF. The entire variable domain, with the rest obtained from reference TRBV28 and TRBJ1-1, is as follows: DVKVTQSSRYLVKRTGEKVFLECVQDMDHENMFWYRQDPGLGLRLIYFSYDVKMKEKGDIPEGYSVSREKKERFSLILESASTNQTSMYLCASSTYRGTEAFFGQGTRLTVV.

The chain joins TRBV12-3 or TRBV12-4 to TRBJ2-2, with no clear D. V dropped 1 base and J dropped 4 bases, with 10 bases sitting between them. The CDR3 has 15 amino acids. As DNA, the CDR3 is TGTGCCAGCAGTTTAGTCCCGGGTTCCACCGGGGAGCTGTTTTTT. Translation: CASSLVPGSTGELFF.

Only a few counts were recorded for this clonotype. This rearrangement joins TRBV10-3 to TRBJ2-6; TRBD1 matches 9 bases. Germline CDR1 is ENHRY and CDR2 is SYGVKD. This CDR3 has 18 residues. V dropped 4 bases and J dropped 0; count of bases not matched to a gene: 7. This CDR3 is CAISATGQGISGANVLTF. The CDR3 region has the DNA TGTGCCATCAGTGCTACGGGACAGGGAATCTCTGGGGCCAACGTCCTGACTTTC.

The sample holds a few counts of this clonotype. The genes are TRBV4-2 and TRBJ2-7; no clear D. Germline V CDR1 and CDR2: LGHNA, YNFKEQ. CDR3 length equals 17 residues. Trimming took off 1 base at V and 0 bases at J, with 16 bases between the two ends. The CDR3 nucleotides are TGTGCCAGCAGCCAAGTCATCCGACTTCGAAGCTCCTACGAGCAGTACTTC. Its translation is CASSQVIRLRSSYEQYF.

The chain couples TRBV28 to TRBJ1-6; 8 positions agree with TRBD1. Germline CDR1 MDHEN, CDR2 SYDVKM. After removal of 3 bases from V and 0 bases from J, the junction contained 4 bases not matched to a gene. The CDR3 totals 17 residues. As DNA, the CDR3 is TGTGCCAGCAGTTTCCATCAGGGGGCCTCCTATAATTCACCCCTCCACTTT. As protein: CASSFHQGASYNSPLHF.

This chain links TRBV24-1 with TRBJ2-2; 9 bases are shared with TRBD2. The germline V gene has CDR1 KGHDR and CDR2 SFDVKD. CDR3 length: 17 residues. V was clipped by 6 bases and J by 2 bases; unmatched bases: 9. For the CDR3, the DNA is TGTGCCACCAGTATGTCTCCGGGACTAGCTAACACCGGGGAGCTGTTTTTT. Its translation is CATSMSPGLANTGELFF.

The V and J genes are TRBV24-1 and TRBJ2-5; D is undetermined. The CDR3 is made up of 13 amino acids. V was clipped by 0 bases and J by 5 bases, with 6 bases between them. Germline values: CDR1 KGHDR, CDR2 SFDVKD. The CDR3, as DNA: TGTGCCACCAGTGATTTGCAACCCGAGACCCAGTACTTC. It translates to CATSDLQPETQYF.

This clonotype was counted only a few times. The J gene is TRBJ2-6, the V gene TRBV28; D not certain. The V end lost 6 bases, the J end lost 4 bases, and 13 bases lay between the germline ends. This CDR3 has 15 residues. Looked up from germline, CDR1 is MDHEN and CDR2 is SYDVKM. The CDR3 DNA reads as TGTGCCAGCAGAGGCCCTGGTACCGGGGCCAACGTCCTGACTTTC. It is translated as CASRGPGTGANVLTF.

The rearrangement joins TRBV19 to TRBJ1-5; D may be TRBD1 (5 bases). The CDR3 loop spans 15 amino acids. The V end lost 0 bases, the J end lost 5 bases, and 11 bases lay between the germline ends. CDR1 LNHDA and CDR2 SQIVND come from the germline V gene (reference sequence). As DNA, the CDR3 is TGTGCCAGTAGTATAGAGGGGCTATCCTATCAGCCCCAGCATTTT. This gives the protein CASSIEGLSYQPQHF.

This clonotype was counted a few times. The chain uses TRBV20-1 and TRBJ2-5, with unresolved D. CDR3 length: 11 amino acids. The V and J ends lost 5 bases and 2 bases respectively, with 6 bases between them. CDR1 and CDR2 (germline): DFQATT, SNEGSKA (reference sequence). The CDR3 DNA is TGCAGTGCTCTCTTTCAAGAGACCCAGTACTTC. Its protein is CSALFQETQYF.

Ten or more counts support this clonotype. The CDR3 spells CASSPLLAGVSKNIQYF. CDR3 DNA sequence: TGCGCCAGCAGCCCCCTACTAGCGGGAGTTTCCAAAAACATTCAGTACTTC. The chain employs TRBV4-3 and TRBJ2-4, with TRBD2 matching over 11 bases. The ends lost 4 bases at V and 2 bases at J; junction bases unmatched: 7. This CDR3 has 17 amino acids. Per germline, CDR1 LGHNA and CDR2 YSLEER.

This clonotype was observed many times. The chain carries TRBV4-2 and TRBJ2-7; 13 bases are a match to TRBD2. The length of the CDR3 is 17 residues. J gave up 1 base and V 0 bases, and 3 bases lay outside the gene matches. Germline assignment: CDR1 LGHNA and CDR2 YNFKEQ. The CDR3 DNA sequence: TGTGCCAGCAGCCAAGACTGGACTAGCGGGAGTTCCTACGAGCAGTACTTC. It yields the protein CASSQDWTSGSSYEQYF.